This T cell receptor beta chain is from a study of T cells in localized non-small cell lung cancer. Study conclusions and caveats: Among the top 100 tumor clones, a median about 58 appeared in adjacent lung. The study found T cell clonality highest in uninvolved adjacent lung, above tumor.

About this clone: Its target is not known.

Trimming removed 6 bases at V and 1 base at J, with 10 bases between. This CDR3 is 14 amino acids long. Germline values: CDR1 MNHNY, CDR2 SVGAGI (reference sequence). Only in-frame clones appear in the TCRdb table, and some are missing; sequencing was by immunoSEQ multiplex PCR. The profile shows about 33,000 clones, 75% to 90% of them singletons. The chain carries TRBV6-6 and TRBJ1-3, with D unclear. The sequence was collected from a man between 35 and 75 years old with stage III lung adenocarcinoma. The source material was peripheral blood mononuclear cells, sampled before any cancer treatment. CDR3 nucleotides: TGTGCCAGCAGCCCCGCAGGTTCTGGAAACACCATATATTTT. Translating it yields CASSPAGSGNTIYF.